This TCR beta chain was retrieved from a study of blood T cell repertoires in COVID-19. V lost 4 bases and J 6 bases, leaving 20 bases between the germline ends. Germline V gene sequence: CDR1 SGHRS, CDR2 YFSETQ. This CDR3 region has 16 residues. Sequencing used immunoSEQ multiplex PCR; TCRdb keeps in-frame clones, though not all of them. The sample records about 300,000 clones, around 90% being singletons. Participants reported their clinical history, and cohort assignment relied on those reports. Sequencing was performed on PBMCs or T cells enriched from blood (not recorded which). The genes are TRBV5-1 and TRBJ2-1, with D possibly being TRBD2 (6 bases). The receptor comes from a woman under 40 who had recovered from COVID-19. The CDR3 coding sequence is TGCGCCAGCAGCAGGGCAGGAGGGTCTAGCTTCAATGAGCAGTTCTTC. Translating gives CASSRAGGSSFNEQFF. Supplemented by reference TRBV5-1 and TRBJ2-1, the full variable domain reads KAGVTQTPRYLIKTRGQQVTLSCSPISGHRSVSWYQQTPGQGLQFLFEYFSETQRNKGNFPGRFSGRQFSNSRSEMNVSTLELGDSALYLCASSRAGGSSFNEQFFGPGTRLTVL.